Presented here are 9 T cell receptor beta chains from one specimen sequenced in a study of early T cells in non-severe SARS-CoV-2 infection. A single record per CDR3 protein comes from TCRdb applying MiXCR to the 5' RACE reads. The sample gives 35,000 to 45,000 distinct CDR3 sequences, 5.8% of which show up once; about a quarter is in the top ten. Sequencing input: whole blood. The receptors were gathered from an adult who was a healthcare worker with PCR-confirmed SARS-CoV-2 infection or an uninfected control (not recorded which).

This chain connects TRBV20-1 to TRBJ1-5, with a tentative D call TRBD1 (5 bases). The ends were cut back, 3 bases at V and 6 bases at J, with 12 bases in the middle. Germline loops: CDR1 DFQATT, CDR2 SNEGSKA (reference sequence). This CDR3 is built from 13 residues. This chain's CDR3 is CSASESRAQPQHF. The CDR3 DNA reads TGCAGTGCTAGCGAGAGCAGGGCTCAGCCCCAGCATTTT.

This clonotype was seen at least ten times. The chain uses TRBV20-1 and TRBJ2-3; 9 bases agree with TRBD2. The CDR3 is 15 residues long. Germline V gene data show CDR1 as DFQATT and CDR2 as SNEGSKA (reference sequence). J gave up 2 bases and V 3 bases, and 6 bases lay outside the gene matches. The CDR3 nucleotides read TGCAGTGCTAGGGATAGCGGGAGACTCACAGATACGCAGTATTTT. The encoded protein is CSARDSGRLTDTQYF.

This clonotype was detected ten times or more. The V and J genes are TRBV12-3 or TRBV12-4 and TRBJ2-7, with unresolved D. Trimming removed 5 bases at V and 0 bases at J, with 5 bases between. The CDR3 runs to 12 residues. This CDR3 is CASSPSSYEQYF. The CDR3 DNA reads as TGTGCCAGCAGTCCGAGCTCCTACGAGCAGTACTTC.

This clonotype occurred many times. The CDR3: CASRGTGGGTDTQYF. The DNA of the CDR3 is TGTGCCAGCCGCGGGACAGGGGGGGGCACAGATACGCAGTATTTT. This sequence joins TRBV14 and TRBJ2-3, with TRBD1 matching over 11 bases. The CDR3 has 15 amino acids. The J segment lost 1 base and the V segment lost 8 bases, leaving 5 bases of the junction unmatched. Looked up from germline, CDR1 is SGHDN and CDR2 is FVKESK.

This clonotype was counted at least ten times. The rearrangement links TRBV6-2 or TRBV6-3 to TRBJ2-1; 7 bases are a match to TRBD2. Germline-derived CDR1 and CDR2 are MNHEY and SVGEGT. The CDR3 runs to 18 residues. Losses at the gene ends were 8 bases for V and 7 bases for J; bases not matched to a gene: 23. The CDR3 nucleotides are TGTGCCAGCCAAGCCGGGACTAAGTTAGCGGGTAGAACGAATGAGCAGTTCTTC. Its protein is CASQAGTKLAGRTNEQFF.

This clonotype was found many times. One junction end does not reproduce the germline sequence, and a read error may be involved. The chain is built from TRBV7-7 and TRBJ2-7; TRBD1 agrees at 9 bases. The CDR3 contains 13 residues. Germline V gene sequence: CDR1 SSHAT, CDR2 FNYEAQ (reference sequence). CDR3 DNA sequence: TGTGCTAGCAGCCAGGACAGGGGATCCGAGCAGTACTTC. It codes for CASSQDRGSEQYF.

The rearrangement joins TRBV7-3 to TRBJ2-7; 7 nucleotides align to TRBD1. The V segment lost 2 bases and the J segment 8 bases; nucleotides outside the gene matches: 6. Germline loops: CDR1 SGHTA, CDR2 FQGTGA. The CDR3 loop spans 13 amino acids. CDR3 loop: CASSLDYRGKQYF. In DNA form, the CDR3 reads TGTGCCAGCAGCTTAGATTACAGGGGAAAGCAGTACTTC.

The rearrangement uses TRBV5-4 and TRBJ2-1; possibly TRBD1 for D (6 bases). This CDR3 is built from 13 residues. The germline CDR1 and CDR2 sequences are SGHNT and YYREEE (reference sequence). Trimming took off 1 base at V and 10 bases at J, with 12 bases between the two ends. The CDR3 loop is CASSLTGWNEQFF. The DNA of the CDR3 is TGTGCCAGCAGCTTGACAGGGTGGAACGAGCAGTTCTTC.

This clonotype was picked up a small number of times. The CDR3 protein is CASSLQGVSTEQYF. Here the CDR3 DNA reads TGTGCCAGCAGCTTACAGGGGGTTTCAACCGAGCAGTACTTC. The chain employs TRBV7-9 and TRBJ2-7, with 7 positions matching TRBD1. Trimming removed 2 bases from V and 6 bases from J; junction bases left unmatched: 7. In germline, CDR1 is SEHNR, CDR2 FQNEAQ (reference sequence). The CDR3 has 14 residues.